This TCR beta chain was obtained from a study of post-analysis software for immune sequencing data. General study results and limits: Elevated frequency relative to controls characterized several TRBV segments in patients, TRBV5-6, TRBV5-1 and TRBV20-1 among them.

cDNA libraries for TCR beta contained unique molecular identifiers. With about 0.95 to 10 million T cells as the source, a few hundred thousand cDNA molecules resulted. Each CDR3 protein gets one entry after TCRdb re-called the PCR reads with MiXCR. The table has roughly 410,000 distinct CDR3 sequences, approximately 33% seen once. Germline assignment: CDR1 KGHSH and CDR2 LQKENI. With 5 bases clipped from V and 8 bases from J, the junction kept 3 bases outside the gene matches. This CDR3 comprises 13 residues. Comments on this clonotype: Its antigen is currently unknown.

This TCR derives from a girl aged 5-17 years with multiple sclerosis. This chain joins TRBV18 and TRBJ1-6; 7 bases map to TRBD1. The sequenced material came from blood. The CDR3 coding sequence is TGTGCCAGCTCAACAGGACAGGATTCACCCCTCCACTTT. This encodes CASSTGQDSPLHF. Combining the CDR3 with reference TRBV18 and TRBJ1-6 gives the whole variable domain NAGVMQNPRHLVRRRGQEARLRCSPMKGHSHVYWYRQLPEEGLKFMVYLQKENIIDESGMPKERFSAEFPKEGPSILRIQQVVRGDSAAYFCASSTGQDSPLHFGNGTRLTVT.